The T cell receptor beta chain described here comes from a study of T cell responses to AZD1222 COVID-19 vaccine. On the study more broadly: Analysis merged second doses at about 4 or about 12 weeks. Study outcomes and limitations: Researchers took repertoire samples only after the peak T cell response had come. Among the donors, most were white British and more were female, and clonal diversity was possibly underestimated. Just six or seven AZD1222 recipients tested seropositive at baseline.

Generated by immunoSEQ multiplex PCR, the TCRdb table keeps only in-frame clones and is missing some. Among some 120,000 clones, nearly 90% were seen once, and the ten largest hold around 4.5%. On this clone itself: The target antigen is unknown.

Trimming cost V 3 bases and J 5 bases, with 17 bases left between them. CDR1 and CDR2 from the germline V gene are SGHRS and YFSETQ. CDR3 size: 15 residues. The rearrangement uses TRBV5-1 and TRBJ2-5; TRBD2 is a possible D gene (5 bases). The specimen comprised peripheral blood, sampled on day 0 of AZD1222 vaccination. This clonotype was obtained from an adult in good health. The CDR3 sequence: CASSSLTGGPETQYF. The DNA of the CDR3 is TGCGCCAGCAGCTCATTGACTGGCGGGCCCGAGACCCAGTACTTC. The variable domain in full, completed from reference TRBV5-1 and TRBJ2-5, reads KAGVTQTPRYLIKTRGQQVTLSCSPISGHRSVSWYQQTPGQGLQFLFEYFSETQRNKGNFPGRFSGRQFSNSRSEMNVSTLELGDSALYLCASSSLTGGPETQYFGPGTRLLVL.